One sample yielded the 2 T cell receptor beta chains listed below, sequenced in a study of response to subunit inactivated influenza vaccine. One entry per CDR3 protein results from TCRdb running MiXCR on the RT-PCR reads. The table records hundreds of thousands of distinct CDR3 sequences, 15% to 19% of them present only once. Sequenced material: PBMCs from blood, taken roughly 13 days after vaccination. Source of these receptors: a man aged 45-60 years who received an inactivated influenza vaccine.

This clonotype has more than one count but fewer than ten. The V gene is TRBV11-2, the J gene TRBJ1-3; D is undetermined. V was pared by 2 bases and J by 10 bases, with 9 bases between. CDR3 length: 12 amino acids. Germline V gives CDR1 SGHAT, CDR2 FQNNGV. The CDR3 loop is CASSLNSQTIYF. The CDR3 nucleotides read TGTGCCAGCAGCTTAAACAGCCAGACCATATATTTT. The full variable domain, in which reference TRBV11-2 and TRBJ1-3 provide the parts outside the CDR3, is EAGVAQSPRYKIIEKRQSVAFWCNPISGHATLYWYQQILGQGPKLLIQFQNNGVVDDSQLPKDRFSAERLKGVDSTLKIQPAKLEDSAVYLCASSLNSQTIYFGEGSWLTVV.

The chain employs TRBV4-2 and TRBJ2-1, with a tentative D call TRBD1 (5 bases). Trimming removed 0 bases at V and 7 bases at J, with 16 bases between. The CDR3 totals 16 residues. Germline V gene lookup returns CDR1 LGHNA and CDR2 YNFKEQ. This chain's CDR3 is CASSQEGPGPGNEQFF. The CDR3, as DNA: TGTGCCAGCAGCCAAGAGGGCCCCGGGCCAGGGAATGAGCAGTTCTTC.